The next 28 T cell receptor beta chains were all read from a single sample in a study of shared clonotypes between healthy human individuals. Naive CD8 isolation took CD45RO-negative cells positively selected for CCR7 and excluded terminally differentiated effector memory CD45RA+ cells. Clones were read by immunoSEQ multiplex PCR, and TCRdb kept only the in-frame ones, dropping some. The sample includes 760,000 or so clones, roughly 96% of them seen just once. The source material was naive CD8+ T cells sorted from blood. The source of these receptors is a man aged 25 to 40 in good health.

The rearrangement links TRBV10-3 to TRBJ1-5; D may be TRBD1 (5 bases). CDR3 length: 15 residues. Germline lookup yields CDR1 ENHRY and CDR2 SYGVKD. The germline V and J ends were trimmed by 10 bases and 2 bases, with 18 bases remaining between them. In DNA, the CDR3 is TGTGCCACGCTCCCCTCCAGGGAAGGCAATCAGCCCCAGCATTTT. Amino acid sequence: CATLPSREGNQPQHF.

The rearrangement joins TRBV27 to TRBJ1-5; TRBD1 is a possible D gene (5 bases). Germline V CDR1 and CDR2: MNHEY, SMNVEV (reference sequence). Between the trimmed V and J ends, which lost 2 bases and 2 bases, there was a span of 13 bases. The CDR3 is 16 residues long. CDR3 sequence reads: CASSLGVGEGNQPQHF. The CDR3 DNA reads TGTGCCAGCAGTTTAGGAGTGGGGGAGGGCAATCAGCCCCAGCATTTT.

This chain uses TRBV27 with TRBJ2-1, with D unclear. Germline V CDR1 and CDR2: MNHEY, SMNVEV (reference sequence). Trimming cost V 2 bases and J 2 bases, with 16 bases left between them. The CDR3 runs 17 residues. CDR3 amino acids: CASSLPIGSDPYNEQFF. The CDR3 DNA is TGTGCCAGCAGTTTACCGATAGGTTCGGACCCCTACAATGAGCAGTTCTTC.

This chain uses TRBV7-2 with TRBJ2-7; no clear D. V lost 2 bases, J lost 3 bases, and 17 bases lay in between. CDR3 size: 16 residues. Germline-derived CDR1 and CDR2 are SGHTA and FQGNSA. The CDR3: CASSLPLGTDDYEQYF. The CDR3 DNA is TGTGCCAGCAGCTTACCCCTAGGAACAGACGACTACGAGCAGTACTTC.

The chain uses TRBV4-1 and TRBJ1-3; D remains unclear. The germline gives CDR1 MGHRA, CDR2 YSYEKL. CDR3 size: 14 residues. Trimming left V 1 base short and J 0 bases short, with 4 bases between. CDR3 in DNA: TGCGCCAGCAGCCAAGCAAACTCTGGAAACACCATATATTTT. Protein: CASSQANSGNTIYF.

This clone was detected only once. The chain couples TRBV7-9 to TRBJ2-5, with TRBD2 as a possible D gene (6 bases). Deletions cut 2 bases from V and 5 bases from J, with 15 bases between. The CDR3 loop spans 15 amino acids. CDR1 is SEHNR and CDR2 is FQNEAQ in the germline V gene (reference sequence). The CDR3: CASSLPVRGLETQYF. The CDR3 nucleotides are TGTGCCAGCAGCTTACCGGTCCGGGGGTTGGAGACCCAGTACTTC.

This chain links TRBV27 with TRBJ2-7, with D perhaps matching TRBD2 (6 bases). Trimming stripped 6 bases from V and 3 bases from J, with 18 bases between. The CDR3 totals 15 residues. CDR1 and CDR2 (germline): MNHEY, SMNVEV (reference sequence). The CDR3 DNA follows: TGTGCCAGCAGGTCAACTCTAGCGCCCGGCTACGAGCAGTACTTC. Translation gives CASRSTLAPGYEQYF.

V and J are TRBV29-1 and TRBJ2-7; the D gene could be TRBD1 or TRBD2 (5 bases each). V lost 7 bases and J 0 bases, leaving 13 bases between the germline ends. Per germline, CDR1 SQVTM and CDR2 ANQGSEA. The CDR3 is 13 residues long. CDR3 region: CSARDLDSYEQYF. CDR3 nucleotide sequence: TGCAGCGCTCGGGACCTCGACTCCTACGAGCAGTACTTC.

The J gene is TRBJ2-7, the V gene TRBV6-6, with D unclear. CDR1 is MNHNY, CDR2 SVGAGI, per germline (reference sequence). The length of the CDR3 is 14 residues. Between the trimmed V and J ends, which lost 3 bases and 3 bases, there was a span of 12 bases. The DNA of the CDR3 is TGTGCCAGCAGTTATCGGCAGGCAAACTACGAGCAGTACTTC. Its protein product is CASSYRQANYEQYF.

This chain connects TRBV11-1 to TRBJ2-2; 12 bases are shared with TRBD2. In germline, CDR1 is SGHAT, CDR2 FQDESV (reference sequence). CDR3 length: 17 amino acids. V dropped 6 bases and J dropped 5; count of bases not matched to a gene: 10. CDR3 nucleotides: TGTGCCAGCAGACACCCCATACTAGCGGGAGGTACCGGGGAGCTGTTTTTT. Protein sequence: CASRHPILAGGTGELFF.

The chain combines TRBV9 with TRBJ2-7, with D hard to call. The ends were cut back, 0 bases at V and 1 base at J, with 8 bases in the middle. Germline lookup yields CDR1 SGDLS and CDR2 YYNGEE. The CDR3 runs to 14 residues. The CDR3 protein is CASSVDSVSYEQYF. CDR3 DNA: TGTGCCAGCAGCGTAGATTCAGTTTCCTACGAGCAGTACTTC.

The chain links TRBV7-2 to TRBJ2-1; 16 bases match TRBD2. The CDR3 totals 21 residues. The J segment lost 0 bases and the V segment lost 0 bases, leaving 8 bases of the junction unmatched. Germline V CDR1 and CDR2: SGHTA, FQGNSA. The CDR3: CASSLAPGLAGGDPSYNEQFF. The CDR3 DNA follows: TGTGCCAGCAGCTTAGCCCCGGGACTAGCGGGGGGGGACCCCTCCTACAATGAGCAGTTCTTC.

In DNA, the CDR3 is TGTGCCAGTAGCGAAACCGGGACAGGGTACAATGAGCAGTTCTTC. It encodes CASSETGTGYNEQFF. The gene calls are TRBV19 and TRBJ2-1; TRBD1 matches at 9 bases. This CDR3 spans 15 amino acids. V gave up 6 bases and J gave up 4 bases; unmatched junction bases: 7. Germline loops: CDR1 LNHDA, CDR2 SQIVND (reference sequence).

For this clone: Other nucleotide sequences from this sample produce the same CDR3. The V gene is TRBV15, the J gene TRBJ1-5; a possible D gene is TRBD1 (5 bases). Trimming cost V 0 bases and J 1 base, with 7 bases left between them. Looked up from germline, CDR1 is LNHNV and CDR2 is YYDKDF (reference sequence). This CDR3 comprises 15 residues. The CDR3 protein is CATSRDRGSNQPQHF. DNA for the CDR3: TGTGCCACCAGCAGAGATCGGGGGAGCAATCAGCCCCAGCATTTT.

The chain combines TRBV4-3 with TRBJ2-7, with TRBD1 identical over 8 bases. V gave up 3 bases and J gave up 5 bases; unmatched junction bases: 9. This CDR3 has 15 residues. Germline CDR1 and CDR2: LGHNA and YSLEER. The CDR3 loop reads CASSQFLTGANEQYF. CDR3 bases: TGCGCCAGCAGCCAGTTCCTGACAGGGGCAAACGAGCAGTACTTC.

CDR3 in amino acids: CAIRGELTDTQYF. As DNA, the CDR3 is TGTGCCATCCGGGGGGAACTCACAGATACGCAGTATTTT. V usage is TRBV10-3 and J usage is TRBJ2-3; TRBD2 matches at 7 bases. The CDR3 has 13 amino acids. From germline, CDR1 is ENHRY and CDR2 SYGVKD. With V trimmed by 8 bases and J by 2 bases, 4 bases remained unmatched.

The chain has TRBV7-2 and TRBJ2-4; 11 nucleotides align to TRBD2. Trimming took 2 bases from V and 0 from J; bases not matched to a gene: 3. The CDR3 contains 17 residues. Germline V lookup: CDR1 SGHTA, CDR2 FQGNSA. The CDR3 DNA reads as TGTGCCAGCAGCTTAACGACTAGCGGGATAGCCAAAAACATTCAGTACTTC. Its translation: CASSLTTSGIAKNIQYF.

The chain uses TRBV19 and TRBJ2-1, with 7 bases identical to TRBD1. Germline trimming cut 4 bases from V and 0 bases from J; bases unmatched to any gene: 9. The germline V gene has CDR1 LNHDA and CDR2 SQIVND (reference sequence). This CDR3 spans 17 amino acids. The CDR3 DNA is TGTGCCAGTAGTACCCAAACGACAGGGAGCTCCTACAATGAGCAGTTCTTC. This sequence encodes CASSTQTTGSSYNEQFF.

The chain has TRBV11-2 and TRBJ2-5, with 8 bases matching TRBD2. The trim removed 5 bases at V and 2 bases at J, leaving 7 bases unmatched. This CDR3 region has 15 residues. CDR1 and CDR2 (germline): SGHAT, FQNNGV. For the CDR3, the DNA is TGTGCCAGCAGCGATAGCGGGATCGGTCAAGAGACCCAGTACTTC. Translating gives CASSDSGIGQETQYF.

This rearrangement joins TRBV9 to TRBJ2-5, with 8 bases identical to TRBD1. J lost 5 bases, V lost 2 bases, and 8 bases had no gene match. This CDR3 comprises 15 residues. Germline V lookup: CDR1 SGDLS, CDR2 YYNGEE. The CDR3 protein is CASSVGRGLSETQYF. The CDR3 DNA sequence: TGTGCCAGCAGCGTGGGCAGGGGGCTATCGGAGACCCAGTACTTC.

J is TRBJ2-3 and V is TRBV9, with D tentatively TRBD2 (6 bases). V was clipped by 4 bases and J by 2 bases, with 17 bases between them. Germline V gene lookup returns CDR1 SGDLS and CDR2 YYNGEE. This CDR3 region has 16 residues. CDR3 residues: CASSSGDQLNTDTQYF. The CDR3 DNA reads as TGTGCCAGCAGCTCGGGGGACCAACTTAACACAGATACGCAGTATTTT.

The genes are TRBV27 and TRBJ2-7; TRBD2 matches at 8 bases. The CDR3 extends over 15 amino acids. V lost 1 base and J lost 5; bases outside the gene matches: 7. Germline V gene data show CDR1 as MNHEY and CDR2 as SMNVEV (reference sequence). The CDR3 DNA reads TGTGCCAGCAGTTTATGGACGGGAGGGCGGGACGAGCAGTACTTC. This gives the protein CASSLWTGGRDEQYF.

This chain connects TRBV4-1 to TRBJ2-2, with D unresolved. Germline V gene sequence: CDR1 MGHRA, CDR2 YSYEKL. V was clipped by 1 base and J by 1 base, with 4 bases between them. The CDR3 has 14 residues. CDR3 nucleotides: TGCGCCAGCAGCCAAGTCGTGAACACCGGGGAGCTGTTTTTT. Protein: CASSQVVNTGELFF.

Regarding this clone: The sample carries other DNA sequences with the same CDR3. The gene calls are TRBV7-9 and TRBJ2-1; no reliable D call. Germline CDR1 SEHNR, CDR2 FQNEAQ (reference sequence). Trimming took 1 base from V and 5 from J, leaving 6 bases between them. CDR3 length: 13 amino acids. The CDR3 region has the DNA TGTGCCAGCAGCTTAGAAGGCAACAATGAGCAGTTCTTC. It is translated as CASSLEGNNEQFF.

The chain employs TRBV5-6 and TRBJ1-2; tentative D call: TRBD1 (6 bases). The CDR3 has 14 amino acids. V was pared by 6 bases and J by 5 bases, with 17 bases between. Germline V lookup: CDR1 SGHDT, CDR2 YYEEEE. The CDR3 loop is CASTLRGSLYGYTF. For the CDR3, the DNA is TGTGCCAGCACCCTCAGGGGTAGTTTGTATGGCTACACCTTC.

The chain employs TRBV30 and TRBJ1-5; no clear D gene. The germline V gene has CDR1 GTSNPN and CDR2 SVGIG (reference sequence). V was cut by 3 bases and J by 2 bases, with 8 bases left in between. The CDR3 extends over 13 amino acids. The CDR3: CAWRGMGNQPQHF. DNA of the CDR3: TGTGCCTGGAGAGGGATGGGCAATCAGCCCCAGCATTTT.

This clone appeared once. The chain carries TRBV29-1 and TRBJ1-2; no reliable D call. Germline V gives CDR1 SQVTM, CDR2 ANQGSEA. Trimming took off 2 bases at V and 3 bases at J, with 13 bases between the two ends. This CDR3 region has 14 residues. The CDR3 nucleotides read TGCAGCGTTGAAAGGCGGCGGAGGGACTATGGCTACACCTTC. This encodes CSVERRRRDYGYTF.

The CDR3 region has the DNA TGCAGCACCGTGCAAGGGAGATTAACGGGGCGGGCGCTACTAGCAGATACGCAGTATTTT. Translated: CSTVQGRLTGRALLADTQYF. V usage is TRBV29-1 and J usage is TRBJ2-3; D possibly matches TRBD1 or TRBD2 (5 bases each). Trimming stripped 8 bases from V and 4 bases from J, with 37 bases between. From germline, CDR1 is SQVTM and CDR2 ANQGSEA. This CDR3 spans 20 amino acids.